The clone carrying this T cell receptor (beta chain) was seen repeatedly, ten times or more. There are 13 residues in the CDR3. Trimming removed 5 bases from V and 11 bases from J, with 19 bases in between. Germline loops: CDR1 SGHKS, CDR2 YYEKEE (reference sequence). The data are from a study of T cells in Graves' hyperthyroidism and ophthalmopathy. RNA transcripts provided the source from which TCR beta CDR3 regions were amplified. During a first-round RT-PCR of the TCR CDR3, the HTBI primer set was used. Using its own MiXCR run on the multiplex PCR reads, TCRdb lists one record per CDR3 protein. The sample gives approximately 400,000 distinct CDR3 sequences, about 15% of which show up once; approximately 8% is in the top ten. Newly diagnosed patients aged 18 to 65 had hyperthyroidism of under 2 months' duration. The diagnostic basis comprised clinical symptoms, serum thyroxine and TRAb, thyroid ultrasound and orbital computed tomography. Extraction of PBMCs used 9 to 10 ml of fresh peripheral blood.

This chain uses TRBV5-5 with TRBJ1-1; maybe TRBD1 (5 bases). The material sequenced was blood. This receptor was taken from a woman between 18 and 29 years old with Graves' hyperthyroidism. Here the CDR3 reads CASSFPGPRTAFF. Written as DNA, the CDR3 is TGTGCCAGCAGTTTCCCGGGACCCAGGACGGCTTTCTTT.